A single sample is the source of the 6 T cell receptor beta chains below, sequenced in a study of T cells of healthy individuals. TCRdb itself ran the 5' RACE reads through MiXCR, one entry per CDR3 protein. The sample includes about 96,000 distinct CDR3 sequences, roughly 18% seen only once; the top ten take approximately 6%. The receptors originated from a human donor in good health.

The CDR3: CASSYGWENQPQHF. The CDR3 DNA sequence: TGTGCCAGCAGTTACGGCTGGGAGAATCAGCCCCAGCATTTT. The V gene is TRBV6-2 or TRBV6-3, the J gene TRBJ1-5; D remains ambiguous. This CDR3 has 14 residues. Between the trimmed V and J ends, which lost 2 bases and 4 bases, there was a span of 9 bases. From germline, CDR1 is MNHEY and CDR2 SVGEGT.

This clonotype showed up many times. The rearrangement joins TRBV12-3 or TRBV12-4 to TRBJ2-7; the D is unclear. CDR3 length: 18 amino acids. Trimming took 7 bases from V and 6 from J, leaving 31 bases between them. Here the CDR3 DNA reads TGTGCCAGCACCCTGACTGTGGGTAGTGAGGTGTTTCCGGGCGAGCAGTACTTC. Its protein product is CASTLTVGSEVFPGEQYF.

This chain uses TRBV6-2 or TRBV6-3 with TRBJ1-5; D unclear. Germline CDR1 MNHEY, CDR2 SVGEGT. V was cut by 2 bases and J by 5 bases, with 10 bases left in between. CDR3 size: 14 residues. CDR3 DNA sequence: TGTGCCAGCAGTTACGTCGGCATTGATCAGCCCCAGCATTTT. This gives the protein CASSYVGIDQPQHF.

This clonotype was seen at least ten times. V and J are TRBV10-2 and TRBJ1-5; possible D gene TRBD1, 5 bases. V lost 0 bases to trimming and J lost 2 bases, with 5 bases between them. Germline values: CDR1 WSHSY, CDR2 SAAADI. The CDR3 has 14 amino acids. CDR3 amino acids: CASSESGGNQPQHF. The CDR3 DNA reads as TGCGCCAGCAGTGAGTCAGGGGGCAATCAGCCCCAGCATTTT.

This clonotype was counted only a few times. The chain couples TRBV27 to TRBJ2-6, with 7 bases that match TRBD1. The germline gives CDR1 MNHEY, CDR2 SMNVEV (reference sequence). With V trimmed by 6 bases and J by 0 bases, 8 bases remained unmatched. CDR3 length: 17 amino acids. The DNA for the CDR3 is TGTGCCAGCAGAGGGACAGTTGTAATCTCTGGGGCCAACGTCCTGACTTTC. This sequence encodes CASRGTVVISGANVLTF.

This clonotype was found a few times. The rearrangement joins TRBV6-6 to TRBJ2-7, with TRBD2 as a possible D gene (7 bases). The CDR3 sequence is 15 residues long. The germline gives CDR1 MNHNY, CDR2 SVGAGI (reference sequence). Between the trimmed V and J ends, which lost 8 bases and 2 bases, there was a span of 19 bases. Here the CDR3 reads CASVRGGPSPYEQYF. The CDR3 DNA reads TGTGCCAGCGTAAGGGGGGGGCCCTCACCCTACGAGCAGTACTTC.